The present entry profiles one T cell receptor beta chain with its context. TCRdb reprocessed the RACE reads with MiXCR, giving one entry per CDR3 protein. The repertoire holds about 97,000 distinct CDR3 sequences, with 25% to 30% as singletons. This CDR3 has 17 residues. V was clipped by 8 bases and J by 4 bases; unmatched bases: 15. The data were obtained in a study of human T cells and chemical hapten exposure. This sample's time point: patch test 3, about 24 weeks after DPC sensitization. Treatment: therapeutic diphenylcyclopropenone sensitization with weekly scalp DPC. The source is a man aged 35 to 55 with alopecia areata. Some clones in this sample may be carry-over from other donors' samples. The sequencing used whole blood, collected in connection with sensitization to the hapten diphenylcyclopropenone (DPC). This chain uses TRBV12-3 or TRBV12-4 with TRBJ2-7; 12 positions match TRBD2. The CDR3 protein is CASGESRLAGGPYEQYF. In DNA, the CDR3 is TGTGCCAGCGGAGAAAGCCGTCTAGCGGGAGGGCCTTACGAGCAGTACTTC.